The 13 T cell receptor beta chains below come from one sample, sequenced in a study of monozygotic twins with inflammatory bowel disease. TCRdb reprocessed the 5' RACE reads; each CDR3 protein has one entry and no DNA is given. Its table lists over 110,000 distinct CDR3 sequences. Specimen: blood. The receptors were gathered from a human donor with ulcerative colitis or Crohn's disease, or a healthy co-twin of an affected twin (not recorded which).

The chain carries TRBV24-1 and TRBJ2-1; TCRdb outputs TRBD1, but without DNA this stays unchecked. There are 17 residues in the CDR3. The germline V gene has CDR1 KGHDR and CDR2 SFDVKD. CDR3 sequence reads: CATSDSDRFPLYNEQFF.

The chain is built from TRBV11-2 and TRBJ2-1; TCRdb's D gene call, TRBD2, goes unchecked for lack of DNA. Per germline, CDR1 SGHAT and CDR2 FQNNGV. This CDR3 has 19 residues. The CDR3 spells CASSFPGLAGRAAYNEQFF.

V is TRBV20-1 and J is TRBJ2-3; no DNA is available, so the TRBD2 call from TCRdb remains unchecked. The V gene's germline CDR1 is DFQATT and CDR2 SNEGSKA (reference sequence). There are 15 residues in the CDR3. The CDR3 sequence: CSARSSGGPTDTQYF.

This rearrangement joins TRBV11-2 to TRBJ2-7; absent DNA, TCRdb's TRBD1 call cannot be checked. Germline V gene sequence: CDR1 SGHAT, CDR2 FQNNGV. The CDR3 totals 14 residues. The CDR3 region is CASSLIQGANEQYF.

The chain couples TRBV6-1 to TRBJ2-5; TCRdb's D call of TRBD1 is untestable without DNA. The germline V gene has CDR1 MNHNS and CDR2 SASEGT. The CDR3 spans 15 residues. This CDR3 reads CASRRDSLGGETQYF.

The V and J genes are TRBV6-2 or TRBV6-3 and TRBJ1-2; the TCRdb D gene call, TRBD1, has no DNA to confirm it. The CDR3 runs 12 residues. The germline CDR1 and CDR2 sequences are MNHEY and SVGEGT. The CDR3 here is CASSRGTLGYTF.

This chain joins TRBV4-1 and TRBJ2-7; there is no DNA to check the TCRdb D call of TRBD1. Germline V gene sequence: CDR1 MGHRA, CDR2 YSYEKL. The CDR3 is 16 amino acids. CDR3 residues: CASSQDPGTGLYEQYF.

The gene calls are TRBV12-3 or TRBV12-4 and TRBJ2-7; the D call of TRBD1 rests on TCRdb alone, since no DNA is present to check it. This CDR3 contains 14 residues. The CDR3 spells CASSSPWAKYEQYF.

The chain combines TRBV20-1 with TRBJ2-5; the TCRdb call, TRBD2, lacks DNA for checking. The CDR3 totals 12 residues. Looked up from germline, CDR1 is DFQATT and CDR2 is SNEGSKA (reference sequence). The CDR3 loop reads CSAAGPGGTQYF.

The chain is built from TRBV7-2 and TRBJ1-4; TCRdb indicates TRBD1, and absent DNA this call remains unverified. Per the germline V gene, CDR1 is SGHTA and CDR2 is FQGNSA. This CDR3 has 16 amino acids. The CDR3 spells CASSRPPGSSFEKLFF. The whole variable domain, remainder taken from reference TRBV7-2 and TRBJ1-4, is GAGVSQSPSNKVTEKGKDVELRCDPISGHTALYWYRQSLGQGLEFLIYFQGNSAPDKSGLPSDRFSAERTGGSVSTLTIQRTQQEDSAVYLCASSRPPGSSFEKLFFGSGTQLSVL.

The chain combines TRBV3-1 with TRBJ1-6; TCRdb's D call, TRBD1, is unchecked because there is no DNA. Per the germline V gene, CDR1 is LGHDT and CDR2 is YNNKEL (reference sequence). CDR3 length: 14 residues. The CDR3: CASSQGQSNSPLHF. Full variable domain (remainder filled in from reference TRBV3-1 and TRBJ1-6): DTAVSQTPKYLVTQMGNDKSIKCEQNLGHDTMYWYKQDSKKFLKIMFSYNNKELIINETVPNRFSPKSPDKAHLNLHINSLELGDSAVYFCASSQGQSNSPLHFGNGTRLTVT.

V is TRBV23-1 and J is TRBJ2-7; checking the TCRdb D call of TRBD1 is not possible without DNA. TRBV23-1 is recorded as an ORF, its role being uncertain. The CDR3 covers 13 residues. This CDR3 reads CASSPGESYEQYF.

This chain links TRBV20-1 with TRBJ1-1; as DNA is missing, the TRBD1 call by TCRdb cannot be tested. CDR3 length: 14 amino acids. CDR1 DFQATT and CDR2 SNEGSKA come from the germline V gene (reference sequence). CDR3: CSAQSGLPITEAFF.